Below are 23 T cell receptor beta chains sequenced from a single sample in a study of blood T cell repertoires in COVID-19. Repertoires were generated with immunoSEQ multiplex PCR, while TCRdb's copy carries only in-frame clones and drops some. Of 350,000 to 400,000 clones listed, about nine tenths are singletons. Sample: PBMCs or T cells enriched from blood (not recorded which). The receptors here all came from a woman aged 40 to 49 who had been exposed to COVID-19.

The V and J genes are TRBV29-1 and TRBJ1-2; possible D gene TRBD1, 6 bases. Germline V gene sequence: CDR1 SQVTM, CDR2 ANQGSEA. This CDR3 is 15 amino acids long. The V end lost 5 bases, the J end lost 1 base, and 17 bases lay between the germline ends. The DNA for the CDR3 is TGCAGCGTTTCCGGGACCCAGGGGATTAACTATGGCTACACCTTC. The encoded protein is CSVSGTQGINYGYTF.

The gene calls are TRBV7-2 and TRBJ1-2; no firm D call. The CDR3 extends over 13 amino acids. CDR1 and CDR2 from the germline V gene are SGHTA and FQGNSA. Trimming took off 8 bases at V and 1 base at J, with 11 bases between the two ends. The CDR3 coding sequence is TGTGCCAGCTCCCCCTTTATTAACTATGGCTACACCTTC. Protein: CASSPFINYGYTF.

V usage is TRBV2 and J usage is TRBJ1-2; D may be TRBD1 (6 bases). The CDR3 runs 19 residues. Trimming left V 2 bases short and J 0 bases short, with 22 bases between. Germline assignment: CDR1 SNHLY and CDR2 FYNNEI. For the CDR3, the DNA is TGTGCCAGCAGTGAATTTTTCCGGGACACCGGGAGGACTAACTATGGCTACACCTTC. Its protein is CASSEFFRDTGRTNYGYTF. Supplemented by reference TRBV2 and TRBJ1-2, the full variable domain reads EPEVTQTPSHQVTQMGQEVILRCVPISNHLYFYWYRQILGQKVEFLVSFYNNEISEKSEIFDDQFSVERPDGSNFTLKIRSTKLEDSAMYFCASSEFFRDTGRTNYGYTFGSGTRLTVV.

The chain recombines TRBV6-5 with TRBJ2-2; D perhaps matches TRBD1 (6 bases). CDR3 length: 15 amino acids. The V gene lost 7 bases and the J gene lost 1 base, with 13 bases spanning the gap. Germline V gives CDR1 MNHEY, CDR2 SVGAGI. The CDR3 nucleotides are TGTGCCAGCATCTCATTGGACAGGAACACCGGGGAGCTGTTTTTT. Translation: CASISLDRNTGELFF.

The gene calls are TRBV20-1 and TRBJ2-1; D uncertain. V was trimmed by 6 bases and J by 8 bases, leaving 11 bases between them. The CDR3 has 11 residues. Germline lookup yields CDR1 DFQATT and CDR2 SNEGSKA (reference sequence). CDR3 sequence reads: CSAGASHEQFF. Written as DNA, the CDR3 is TGCAGTGCAGGAGCAAGTCATGAGCAGTTCTTC.

CDR3 coding DNA: TGTGCCAGCAGCCACAGGGGACGTAAATACGAGCAGTACTTC. This codes for CASSHRGRKYEQYF. The chain uses TRBV3-1 (or the pseudogene TRBV3-2) and TRBJ2-7, with D perhaps TRBD1 (6 bases). From germline, CDR1 is LGHDT and CDR2 YNNKEL (reference sequence). The CDR3 is 14 amino acids. V was cut by 3 bases and J by 4 bases, with 13 bases left in between.

V and J are TRBV4-1 and TRBJ2-7; TRBD2 matches 11 bases. The ends lost 2 bases at V and 4 bases at J; junction bases unmatched: 4. This CDR3 comprises 15 residues. Germline V gives CDR1 MGHRA, CDR2 YSYEKL. For the CDR3, the DNA is TGCGCCAGCAGCCAAAGGGGACTAGCGGAGTACGAGCAGTACTTC. It codes for CASSQRGLAEYEQYF.

The V and J genes are TRBV5-1 and TRBJ2-1; D is unclear. Trimming cost V 2 bases and J 6 bases, with 9 bases left between them. In germline, CDR1 is SGHRS, CDR2 YFSETQ. This CDR3 spans 13 amino acids. The CDR3 coding sequence is TGCGCCAGCAGCTTTGGTAGTTTCAATGAGCAGTTCTTC. As protein: CASSFGSFNEQFF.

This chain uses TRBV19 with TRBJ2-2; no definite D call. The V and J ends lost 7 bases and 1 base respectively, with 10 bases between them. The germline gives CDR1 LNHDA, CDR2 SQIVND (reference sequence). The CDR3 is 14 amino acids. CDR3 DNA sequence: TGTGCCAGTATTAACAGTCTGAACACCGGGGAGCTGTTTTTT. The encoded protein is CASINSLNTGELFF.

The genes are TRBV27 and TRBJ1-2; perhaps TRBD1 as D (6 bases). Germline CDR1 and CDR2: MNHEY and SMNVEV (reference sequence). Trimming took off 5 bases at V and 8 bases at J, with 15 bases between the two ends. The CDR3 spans 13 residues. CDR3 in DNA: TGTGCCAGCAGTGGACAGTGCCAGGGCGGCTACACCTTC. It yields the protein CASSGQCQGGYTF.

This chain uses TRBV7-8 with TRBJ1-3, with D perhaps matching TRBD1 (6 bases). V was shortened by 5 bases and J by 4 bases, with 15 bases between the two germline ends. This CDR3 is built from 15 residues. Germline V gives CDR1 SGHVS, CDR2 FQNEAQ. Written as DNA, the CDR3 is TGTGCCAGCAGCCCTGGGGGGGGCACGGGAAACACCATATATTTT. It codes for CASSPGGGTGNTIYF.

This chain joins TRBV5-6 and TRBJ2-7; the match to TRBD2 covers 8 bases. This CDR3 has 15 residues. Trimming took 4 bases from V and 4 from J; bases not matched to a gene: 10. Germline V CDR1 and CDR2: SGHDT, YYEEEE. CDR3 protein: CASSTTTGGFYEQYF. CDR3 coding DNA: TGTGCCAGCAGCACCACCACGGGGGGGTTTTACGAGCAGTACTTC.

The V and J genes are TRBV7-9 and TRBJ2-5; D is ambiguous. Trimming cost V 8 bases and J 2 bases, with 6 bases left between them. Germline V CDR1 and CDR2: SEHNR, FQNEAQ (reference sequence). The CDR3 loop spans 11 amino acids. CDR3 coding DNA: TGTGCCAGCGTTCAACAAGAGACCCAGTACTTC. Protein product: CASVQQETQYF.

This chain joins TRBV9 and TRBJ1-2, with D possibly TRBD1 on 6 matching bases. This CDR3 contains 15 residues. Between the trimmed V and J ends, which lost 7 bases and 0 bases, there was a span of 16 bases. Germline lookup yields CDR1 SGDLS and CDR2 YYNGEE. CDR3 in DNA: TGTGCCAGCTCCCATGGACAGATAGCTAACTATGGCTACACCTTC. This gives the protein CASSHGQIANYGYTF.

V usage is TRBV11-3 and J usage is TRBJ2-3; a possible D gene is TRBD1 (6 bases). Trimming pared 5 bases from V and 2 bases from J, leaving 20 bases between. Germline V gene sequence: CDR1 SGHNT, CDR2 YENEEA. This CDR3 spans 17 amino acids. The CDR3 loop reads CASSGRGPSPHTDTQYF. The DNA of the CDR3 is TGTGCCAGCAGCGGCAGGGGACCATCTCCCCACACAGATACGCAGTATTTT.

This sequence joins TRBV29-1 and TRBJ1-2; maybe TRBD1 (6 bases). V lost 2 bases, J lost 6 bases, and 10 bases lay in between. The CDR3 consists of 12 residues. Germline values: CDR1 SQVTM, CDR2 ANQGSEA. CDR3 protein: CSVELGADGYTF. As DNA, the CDR3 is TGCAGCGTTGAACTGGGGGCCGATGGCTACACCTTC.

This chain uses TRBV2 with TRBJ1-2; D not certain. Germline loops: CDR1 SNHLY, CDR2 FYNNEI. V lost 10 bases, J lost 8 bases, and 20 bases lay in between. The CDR3 loop spans 13 amino acids. The CDR3 region is CATKTQKGGGYTF. The DNA for the CDR3 is TGTGCCACCAAGACCCAGAAAGGCGGGGGCTACACCTTC.

This clone occurred many times. The chain joins TRBV2 to TRBJ1-6; D remains unclear. V gave up 2 bases and J gave up 7 bases, with 9 bases separating them. This CDR3 comprises 14 residues. The V gene's germline CDR1 is SNHLY and CDR2 FYNNEI. The CDR3 loop is CASSEKFQNSPLHF. The CDR3 bases are TGTGCCAGCAGTGAAAAGTTCCAGAATTCACCCCTCCACTTT.

This clone was recorded a few times. The CDR3 DNA reads TGTGCCAGCAGCCATGAGAGTACCGGGGAGCTGTTTTTT. Its translation is CASSHESTGELFF. The V and J genes are TRBV5-6 and TRBJ2-2; D unresolved. V was shortened by 4 bases and J by 5 bases, with 9 bases between the two germline ends. The germline V gene encodes CDR1 SGHDT and CDR2 YYEEEE. CDR3 length: 13 amino acids.

The chain has TRBV6-5 and TRBJ1-3; no clear D gene. Germline-derived CDR1 and CDR2 are MNHEY and SVGAGI. Between the trimmed V and J ends, which lost 6 bases and 9 bases, there was a span of 12 bases. This CDR3 contains 12 residues. CDR3 sequence reads: CASSWRPGTIYF. The CDR3 DNA follows: TGTGCCAGCAGCTGGAGGCCGGGCACCATATATTTT.

This chain connects TRBV5-4 to TRBJ2-6, with D possibly TRBD1 on 6 matching bases. V was trimmed by 4 bases and J by 0 bases, leaving 14 bases between them. Germline-derived CDR1 and CDR2 are SGHNT and YYREEE (reference sequence). The CDR3 has 17 residues. The CDR3 nucleotides read TGTGCCAGCAGCCAAGGACAGATCCTCTCTGGGGCCAACGTCCTGACTTTC. Its translation is CASSQGQILSGANVLTF.

This clone is a singleton in its sample. This chain links TRBV24-1 with TRBJ2-6; TRBD1 matches at 9 bases. There are 17 residues in the CDR3. V shed 11 bases and J 0 bases; nucleotides not matched to a gene: 10. Germline V gene sequence: CDR1 KGHDR, CDR2 SFDVKD. The CDR3 loop reads CAIGQGLSYSGANVLTF. CDR3 DNA: TGTGCCATCGGACAGGGGCTATCCTACTCTGGGGCCAACGTCCTGACTTTC.

The J gene is TRBJ1-4, the V gene TRBV27, with 9 nucleotides matching TRBD1. Germline V gene data show CDR1 as MNHEY and CDR2 as SMNVEV (reference sequence). The CDR3 has 19 residues. Losses at the gene ends were 2 bases for V and 0 bases for J; bases not matched to a gene: 10. This CDR3 is CASSLRGQGLSATNEKLFF. The CDR3 DNA is TGTGCCAGCAGTTTAAGGGGACAGGGCTTATCTGCAACTAATGAAAAACTGTTTTTT. The full variable domain, its missing parts supplied by reference TRBV27 and TRBJ1-4, is EAQVTQNPRYLITVTGKKLTVTCSQNMNHEYMSWYRQDPGLGLRQIYYSMNVEVTDKGDVPEGYKVSRKEKRNFPLILESPSPNQTSLYFCASSLRGQGLSATNEKLFFGSGTQLSVL.